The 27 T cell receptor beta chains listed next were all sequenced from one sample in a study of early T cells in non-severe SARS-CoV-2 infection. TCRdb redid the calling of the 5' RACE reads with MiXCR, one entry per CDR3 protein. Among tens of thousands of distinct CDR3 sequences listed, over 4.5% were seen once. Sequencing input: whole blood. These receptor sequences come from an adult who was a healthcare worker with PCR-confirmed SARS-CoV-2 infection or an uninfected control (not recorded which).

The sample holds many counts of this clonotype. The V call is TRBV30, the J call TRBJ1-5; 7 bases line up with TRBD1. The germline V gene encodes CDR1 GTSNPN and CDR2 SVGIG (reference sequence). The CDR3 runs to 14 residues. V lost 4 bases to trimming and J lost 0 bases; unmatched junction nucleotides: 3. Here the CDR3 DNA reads TGTGCCTGGACCGGACAGGATAGCAATCAGCCCCAGCATTTT. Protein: CAWTGQDSNQPQHF.

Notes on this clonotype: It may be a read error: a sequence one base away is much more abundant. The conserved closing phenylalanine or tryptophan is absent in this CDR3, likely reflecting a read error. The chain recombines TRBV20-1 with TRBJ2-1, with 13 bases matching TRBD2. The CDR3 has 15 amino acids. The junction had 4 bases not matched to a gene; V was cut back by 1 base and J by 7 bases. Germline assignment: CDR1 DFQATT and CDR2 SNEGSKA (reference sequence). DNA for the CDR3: TGCAGTGCTAGAGCGACTAGCGGGAGGCGAAATGAGCAGTTCTCC. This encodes CSARATSGRRNEQFS.

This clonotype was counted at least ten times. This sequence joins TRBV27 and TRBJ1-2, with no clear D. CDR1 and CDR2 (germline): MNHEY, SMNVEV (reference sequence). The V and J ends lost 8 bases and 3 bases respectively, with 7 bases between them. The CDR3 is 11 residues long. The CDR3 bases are TGTGCCAGCGGCCCACACTATGGCTACACCTTC. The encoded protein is CASGPHYGYTF.

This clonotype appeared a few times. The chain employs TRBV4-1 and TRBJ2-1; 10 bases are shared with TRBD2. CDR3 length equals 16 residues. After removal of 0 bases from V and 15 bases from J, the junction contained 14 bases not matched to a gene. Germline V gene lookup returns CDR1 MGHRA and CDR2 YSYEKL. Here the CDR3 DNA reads TGCGCCAGCAGCCAAGATAGGGAGCTAGCGGGAGCTTTGACGTTCTTC. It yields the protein CASSQDRELAGALTFF.

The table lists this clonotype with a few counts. CDR3 amino acids: CASSLHQETQYF. For the CDR3, the DNA is TGTGCCAGCAGCTTACATCAAGAGACCCAGTACTTC. The chain recombines TRBV7-9 with TRBJ2-5; D call uncertain. The germline CDR1 and CDR2 sequences are SEHNR and FQNEAQ (reference sequence). The CDR3 consists of 12 residues. The V gene lost 2 bases and the J gene lost 2 bases, with 3 bases spanning the gap.

CDR3 protein: CASSQEYVQYEQYF. In nucleotides, the CDR3 is TGTGCCAGCAGCCAAGAATATGTCCAGTACGAGCAGTACTTC. The chain employs TRBV4-2 and TRBJ2-7; D uncertain. Trimming removed 0 bases from V and 4 bases from J, with 10 bases in between. The CDR3 is 14 amino acids. Germline-derived CDR1 and CDR2 are LGHNA and YNFKEQ.

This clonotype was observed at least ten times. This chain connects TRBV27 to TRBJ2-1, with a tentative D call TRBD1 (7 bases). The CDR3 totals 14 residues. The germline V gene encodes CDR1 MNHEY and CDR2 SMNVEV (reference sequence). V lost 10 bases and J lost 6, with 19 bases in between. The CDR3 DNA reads TGTGCCACCTCAGGGGGGACTTTGGGCAATGAGCAGTTCTTC. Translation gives CATSGGTLGNEQFF.

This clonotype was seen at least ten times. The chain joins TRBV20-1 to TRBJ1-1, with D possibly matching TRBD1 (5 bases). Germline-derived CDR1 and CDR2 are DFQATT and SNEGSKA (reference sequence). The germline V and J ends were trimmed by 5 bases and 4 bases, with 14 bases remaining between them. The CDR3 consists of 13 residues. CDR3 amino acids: CSAPLARGTEAFF. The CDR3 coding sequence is TGCAGTGCTCCACTAGCAAGGGGCACTGAAGCTTTCTTT.

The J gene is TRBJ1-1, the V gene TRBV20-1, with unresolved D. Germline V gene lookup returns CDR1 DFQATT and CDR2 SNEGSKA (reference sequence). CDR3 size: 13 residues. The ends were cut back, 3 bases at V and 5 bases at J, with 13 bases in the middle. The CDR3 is CSASGGQRTEAFF. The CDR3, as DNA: TGCAGTGCTAGTGGTGGCCAACGGACTGAAGCTTTCTTT.

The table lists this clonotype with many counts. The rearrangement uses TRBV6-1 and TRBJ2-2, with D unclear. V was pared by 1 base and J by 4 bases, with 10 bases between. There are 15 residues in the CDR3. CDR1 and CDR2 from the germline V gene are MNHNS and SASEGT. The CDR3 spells CASSEVWRTTGELFF. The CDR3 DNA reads TGTGCCAGCAGTGAAGTTTGGCGGACCACCGGGGAGCTGTTTTTT.

The chain's CDR3 is CASSSYTGELFF. In DNA, the CDR3 is TGTGCCAGCAGTTCATACACCGGGGAGCTGTTTTTT. This rearrangement joins TRBV27 to TRBJ2-2; D gene unclear. The CDR3 runs to 12 residues. The ends were cut back, 4 bases at V and 3 bases at J, with 3 bases in the middle. Germline CDR1 MNHEY, CDR2 SMNVEV (reference sequence).

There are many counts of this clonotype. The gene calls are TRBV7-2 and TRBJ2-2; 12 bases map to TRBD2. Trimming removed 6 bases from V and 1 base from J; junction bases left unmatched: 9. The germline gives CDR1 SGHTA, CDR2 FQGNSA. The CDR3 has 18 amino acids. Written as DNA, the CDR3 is TGTGCCAGCAGTTTCTGGACTAGCGGGAAGGGGAACACCGGGGAGCTGTTTTTT. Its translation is CASSFWTSGKGNTGELFF.

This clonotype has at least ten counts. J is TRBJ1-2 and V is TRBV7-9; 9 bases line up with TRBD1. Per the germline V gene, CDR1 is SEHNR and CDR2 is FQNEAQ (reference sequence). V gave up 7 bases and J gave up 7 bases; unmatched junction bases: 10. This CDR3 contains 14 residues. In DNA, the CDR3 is TGTGCCAGCACCGGGGGACAGGGAGTAAGTGGCTACACCTTC. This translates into CASTGGQGVSGYTF.

In DNA, the CDR3 is TGCAGTGCAAAGTCCGGCCCGATGAGAACTGAAGCTTTCTTT. Encoded protein: CSAKSGPMRTEAFF. This chain uses TRBV20-1 with TRBJ1-1; no clear D. The CDR3 runs to 14 residues. Germline V gene lookup returns CDR1 DFQATT and CDR2 SNEGSKA (reference sequence). V lost 6 bases and J lost 5, with 19 bases in between.

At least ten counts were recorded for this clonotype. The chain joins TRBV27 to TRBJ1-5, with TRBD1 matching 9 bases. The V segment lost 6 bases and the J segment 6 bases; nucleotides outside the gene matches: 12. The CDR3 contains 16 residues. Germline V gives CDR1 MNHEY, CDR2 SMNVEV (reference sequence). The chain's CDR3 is CASSSIPGQGSQPQHF. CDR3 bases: TGTGCCAGCAGCTCCATACCTGGACAGGGGAGTCAGCCCCAGCATTTT.

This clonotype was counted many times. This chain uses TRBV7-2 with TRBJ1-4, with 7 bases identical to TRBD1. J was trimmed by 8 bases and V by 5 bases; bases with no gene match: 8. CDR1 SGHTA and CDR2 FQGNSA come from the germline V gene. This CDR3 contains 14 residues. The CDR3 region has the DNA TGTGCCAGCAGCACAGACAGGGCCCGGGAAAAACTGTTTTTT. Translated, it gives CASSTDRAREKLFF.

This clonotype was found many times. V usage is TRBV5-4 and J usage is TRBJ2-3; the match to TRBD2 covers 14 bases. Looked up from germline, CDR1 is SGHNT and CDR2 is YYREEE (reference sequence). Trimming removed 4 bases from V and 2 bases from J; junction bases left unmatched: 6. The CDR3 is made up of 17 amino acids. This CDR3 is CASSPRLAGGLTDTQYF. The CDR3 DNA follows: TGTGCCAGCAGCCCAAGACTAGCGGGAGGGCTCACAGATACGCAGTATTTT.

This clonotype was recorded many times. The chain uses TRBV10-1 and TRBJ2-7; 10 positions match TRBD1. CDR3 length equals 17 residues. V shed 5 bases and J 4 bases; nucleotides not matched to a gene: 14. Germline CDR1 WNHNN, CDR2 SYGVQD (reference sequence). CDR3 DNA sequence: TGCGCCAGCAGTCCATCCATCATGGGACAGGGGAAATACGAGCAGTACTTC. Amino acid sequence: CASSPSIMGQGKYEQYF.

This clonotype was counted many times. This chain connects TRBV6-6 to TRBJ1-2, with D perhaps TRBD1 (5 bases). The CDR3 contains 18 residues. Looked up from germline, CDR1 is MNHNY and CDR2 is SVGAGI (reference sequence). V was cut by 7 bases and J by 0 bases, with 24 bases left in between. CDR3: CASTSLGLGFPANYGYTF. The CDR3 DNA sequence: TGTGCCAGCACTTCCTTGGGGCTCGGTTTCCCAGCTAACTATGGCTACACCTTC.

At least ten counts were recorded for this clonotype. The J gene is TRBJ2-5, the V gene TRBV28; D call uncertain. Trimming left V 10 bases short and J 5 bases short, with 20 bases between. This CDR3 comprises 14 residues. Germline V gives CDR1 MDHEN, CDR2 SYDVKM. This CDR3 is CATASGGGVETQYF. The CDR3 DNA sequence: TGTGCCACTGCCTCTGGCGGTGGGGTGGAGACCCAGTACTTC. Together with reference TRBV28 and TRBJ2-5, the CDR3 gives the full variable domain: DVKVTQSSRYLVKRTGEKVFLECVQDMDHENMFWYRQDPGLGLRLIYFSYDVKMKEKGDIPEGYSVSREKKERFSLILESASTNQTSMYLCATASGGGVETQYFGPGTRLLVL.

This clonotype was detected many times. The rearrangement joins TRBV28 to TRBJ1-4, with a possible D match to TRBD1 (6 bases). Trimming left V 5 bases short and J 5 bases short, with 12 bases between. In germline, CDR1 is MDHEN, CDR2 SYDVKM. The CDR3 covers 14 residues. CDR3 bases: TGTGCCAGCAGTGGGGGGCAGGGCAATGAAAAACTGTTTTTT. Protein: CASSGGQGNEKLFF.

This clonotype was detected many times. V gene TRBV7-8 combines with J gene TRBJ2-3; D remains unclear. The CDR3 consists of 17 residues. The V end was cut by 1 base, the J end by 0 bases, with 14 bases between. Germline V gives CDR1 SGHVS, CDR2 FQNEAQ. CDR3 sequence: CASSLGARVGSTDTQYF. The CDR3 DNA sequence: TGTGCCAGCAGCTTAGGCGCCCGAGTGGGAAGCACAGATACGCAGTATTTT.

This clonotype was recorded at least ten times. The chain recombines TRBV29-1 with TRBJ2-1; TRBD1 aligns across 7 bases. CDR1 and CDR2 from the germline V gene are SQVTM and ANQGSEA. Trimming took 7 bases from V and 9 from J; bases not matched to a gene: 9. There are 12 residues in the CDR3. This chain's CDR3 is CSAQQTGSEQFF. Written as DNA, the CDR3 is TGCAGCGCCCAGCAGACAGGGAGTGAGCAGTTCTTC.

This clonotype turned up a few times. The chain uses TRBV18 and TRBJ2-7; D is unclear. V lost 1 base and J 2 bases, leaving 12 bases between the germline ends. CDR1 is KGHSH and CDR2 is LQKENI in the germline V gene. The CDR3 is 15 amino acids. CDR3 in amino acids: CASSPLLRSPYEQYF. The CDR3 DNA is TGTGCCAGCTCACCACTATTGCGCAGCCCCTACGAGCAGTACTTC. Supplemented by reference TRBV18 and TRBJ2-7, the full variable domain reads NAGVMQNPRHLVRRRGQEARLRCSPMKGHSHVYWYRQLPEEGLKFMVYLQKENIIDESGMPKERFSAEFPKEGPSILRIQQVVRGDSAAYFCASSPLLRSPYEQYFGPGTRLTVT.

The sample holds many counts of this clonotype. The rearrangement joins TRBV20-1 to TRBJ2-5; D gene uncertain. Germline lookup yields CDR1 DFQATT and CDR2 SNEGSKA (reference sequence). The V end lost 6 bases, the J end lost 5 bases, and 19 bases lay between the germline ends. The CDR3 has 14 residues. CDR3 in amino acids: CSAPHPGHRETQYF. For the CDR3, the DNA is TGCAGTGCCCCCCACCCCGGGCACCGGGAGACCCAGTACTTC.

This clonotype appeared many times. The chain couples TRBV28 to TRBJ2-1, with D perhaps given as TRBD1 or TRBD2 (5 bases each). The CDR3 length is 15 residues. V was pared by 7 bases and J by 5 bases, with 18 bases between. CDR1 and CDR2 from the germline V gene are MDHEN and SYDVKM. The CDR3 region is CASTITPGPHNEQFF. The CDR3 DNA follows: TGTGCCAGCACCATTACCCCGGGACCACACAATGAGCAGTTCTTC.

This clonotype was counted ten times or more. CDR3 nucleotides: TGTGCCAGCAGATTTTCCTCCGGGACAGGGGGCTACGAGCAGTACTTC. It translates to CASRFSSGTGGYEQYF. V gene TRBV7-2 combines with J gene TRBJ2-7, with 11 bases matching TRBD1. The CDR3 is 16 residues long. V was clipped by 6 bases and J by 3 bases; unmatched bases: 10. From germline, CDR1 is SGHTA and CDR2 FQGNSA.